The 12 T cell receptor beta chains presented below share a single source sample, sequenced in a study of graft-versus-host responses after intestinal transplantation. Repertoires were generated with immunoSEQ multiplex PCR, while TCRdb's copy carries only in-frame clones and drops some. Seen here are around 21,000 clones, 55% to 70% observed once, and the top ten hold 1%. Material: alloreactive CD4+ T cells from a mixed lymphocyte reaction culture, obtained before intestinal transplant. Subset here: CFSE-low proliferating T cells sorted from approximately 6-day pre-transplant mixed lymphocyte reaction (GvH or HvG direction). These TCRs come from a human patient who received an intestinal transplant.

The chain carries TRBV6-6 and TRBJ1-2; D remains unclear. The CDR3 extends over 14 amino acids. V was pared by 2 bases and J by 0 bases, with 7 bases between. Germline CDR1 is MNHNY and CDR2 is SVGAGI (reference sequence). The DNA of the CDR3 is TGTGCCAGCAGTTACACTGAGGCTAACTATGGCTACACCTTC. Amino acid sequence: CASSYTEANYGYTF.

The gene calls are TRBV10-3 and TRBJ2-1; 10 bases agree with TRBD1. In germline, CDR1 is ENHRY, CDR2 SYGVKD. This CDR3 contains 15 residues. After removal of 4 bases from V and 2 bases from J, the junction contained 2 bases not matched to a gene. The CDR3: CAISGGTGAYNEQFF. The CDR3 DNA reads TGTGCCATCAGTGGAGGGACAGGGGCCTACAATGAGCAGTTCTTC.

In its sample, this clone was seen a few times. The J gene is TRBJ2-2, the V gene TRBV6-6, with D perhaps matching TRBD1 (7 bases). Germline V gene data show CDR1 as MNHNY and CDR2 as SVGAGI (reference sequence). This CDR3 is built from 12 residues. Trimming left V 6 bases short and J 7 bases short, with 9 bases between. The CDR3 sequence is CASSQGGGELFF. CDR3 in DNA: TGTGCCAGCAGCCAGGGGGGCGGGGAGCTGTTTTTT.

The chain links TRBV2 to TRBJ2-3; 9 bases agree with TRBD2. Germline V gene lookup returns CDR1 SNHLY and CDR2 FYNNEI. The CDR3 covers 15 residues. V shed 4 bases and J 6 bases; nucleotides not matched to a gene: 8. The DNA for the CDR3 is TGTGCCAGCAGTGTACTAGCGGGTTTGTTGGATACGCAGTATTTT. Translated, it gives CASSVLAGLLDTQYF. The whole variable domain, remainder taken from reference TRBV2 and TRBJ2-3, is EPEVTQTPSHQVTQMGQEVILRCVPISNHLYFYWYRQILGQKVEFLVSFYNNEISEKSEIFDDQFSVERPDGSNFTLKIRSTKLEDSAMYFCASSVLAGLLDTQYFGPGTRLTVL.

The genes are TRBV7-2 and TRBJ1-2; the match to TRBD1 covers 11 bases. Per the germline V gene, CDR1 is SGHTA and CDR2 is FQGNSA. The CDR3 has 15 residues. The V gene end was trimmed by 3 bases and the J gene end by 8 bases; junction bases not matched to a gene: 8. The CDR3 region has the DNA TGTGCCAGCAGCTTGGGACAGGGGGATTGGGGCGGCTACACCTTC. Translating gives CASSLGQGDWGGYTF.

This clone was observed a handful of times. The V and J genes are TRBV5-1 and TRBJ1-1, with D possibly matching TRBD1 (5 bases). Germline V CDR1 and CDR2: SGHRS, YFSETQ. The ends were cut back, 3 bases at V and 4 bases at J, with 16 bases in the middle. CDR3 length equals 15 residues. CDR3 sequence: CASSSFGGFSTEAFF. CDR3 in DNA: TGCGCCAGCAGCTCATTCGGGGGATTCTCCACTGAAGCTTTCTTT.

The chain has TRBV27 and TRBJ2-1; perhaps TRBD2 as D (6 bases). The CDR3 loop spans 14 amino acids. The V gene's germline CDR1 is MNHEY and CDR2 SMNVEV (reference sequence). Between the trimmed V and J ends, which lost 6 bases and 3 bases, there was a span of 12 bases. CDR3 amino acids: CASRPLASYNEQFF. The CDR3 coding sequence is TGTGCCAGCAGACCCCTAGCGAGCTACAATGAGCAGTTCTTC.

The rearrangement joins TRBV5-1 to TRBJ2-5, with 15 bases identical to TRBD2. Germline values: CDR1 SGHRS, CDR2 YFSETQ. The CDR3 extends over 17 amino acids. The V gene end was trimmed by 0 bases and the J gene end by 4 bases; junction bases not matched to a gene: 4. The CDR3 sequence is CASSLGTSGGARETQYF. CDR3 DNA sequence: TGCGCCAGCAGCTTGGGGACTAGCGGGGGGGCCAGAGAGACCCAGTACTTC.

The chain has TRBV30 and TRBJ1-1, with D hard to call. Deletions cut 1 base from V and 3 bases from J, with 9 bases between. The V gene's germline CDR1 is GTSNPN and CDR2 SVGIG (reference sequence). The CDR3 sequence is 13 residues long. As DNA, the CDR3 is TGTGCCTGGAGTGGCAACCGGGACACTGAAGCTTTCTTT. It is translated as CAWSGNRDTEAFF.

The chain employs TRBV7-9 and TRBJ2-3, with TRBD2 as a possible D gene (7 bases). The CDR3 extends over 14 amino acids. Germline-derived CDR1 and CDR2 are SEHNR and FQNEAQ (reference sequence). Between the trimmed V and J ends, which lost 3 bases and 4 bases, there was a span of 11 bases. The CDR3 region has the DNA TGTGCCAGCAGCTTGGGAGGGGGTGCAGATACGCAGTATTTT. The encoded protein is CASSLGGGADTQYF.

This clone was observed a few times. As DNA, the CDR3 is TGTGCCAGCACGAAAAGACTCGACAATGAGCAGTTCTTC. This sequence encodes CASTKRLDNEQFF. V and J are TRBV6-6 and TRBJ2-1; D call uncertain. CDR3 size: 13 residues. Germline loops: CDR1 MNHNY, CDR2 SVGAGI (reference sequence). Trimming pared 7 bases from V and 5 bases from J, leaving 12 bases between.

This chain connects TRBV5-1 to TRBJ1-2; 7 bases line up with TRBD1. Germline CDR1 reads SGHRS; CDR2 reads YFSETQ. The CDR3 length is 16 residues. V gave up 4 bases and J gave up 2 bases; unmatched junction bases: 11. The CDR3 here is CASSSRPQTGNYGYTF. The CDR3 nucleotides read TGCGCCAGCAGCAGCCGGCCCCAGACAGGGAACTATGGCTACACCTTC.